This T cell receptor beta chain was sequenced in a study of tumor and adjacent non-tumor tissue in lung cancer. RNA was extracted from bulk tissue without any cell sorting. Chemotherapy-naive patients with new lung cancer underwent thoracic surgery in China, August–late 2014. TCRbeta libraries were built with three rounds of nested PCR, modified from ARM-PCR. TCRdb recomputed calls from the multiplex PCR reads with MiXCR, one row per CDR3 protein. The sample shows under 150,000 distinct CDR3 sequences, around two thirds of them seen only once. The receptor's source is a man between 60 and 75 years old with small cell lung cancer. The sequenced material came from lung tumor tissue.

The CDR3 DNA follows: TGTGCCTGGACCAGTGGGAGGGCTGTAGATACGCAGTATTTT. This sequence encodes CAWTSGRAVDTQYF. The chain links TRBV30 to TRBJ2-3, with 7 bases aligning to TRBD2. The CDR3 is 14 residues long. The junction had 9 bases not matched to a gene; V was cut back by 4 bases and J by 5 bases. In germline, CDR1 is GTSNPN, CDR2 SVGIG (reference sequence). The full variable domain, with the rest looked up from reference TRBV30 and TRBJ2-3, is SQTIHQWPATLVQPVGSPLSLECTVEGTSNPNLYWYRQAAGRGLQLLFYSVGIGQISSEVPQNLSASRPQDRQFILSSKKLLLSDSGFYLCAWTSGRAVDTQYFGPGTRLTVL.